The present T cell receptor (beta chain) was sequenced within a study of T cells after yellow fever vaccination. TCRdb re-analysed the 5' RACE reads in MiXCR, keeping a single row per CDR3 protein. The table has around 330,000 distinct CDR3 sequences, about 3.5% seen once. The V gene's germline CDR1 is MNHEY and CDR2 SMNVEV (reference sequence). Trimming cost V 5 bases and J 4 bases; bases outside gene matches: 11. The CDR3 consists of 16 residues. Here the sequenced sample was PBMCs, taken on the day of the yellow fever booster vaccination. The chain is built from TRBV27 and TRBJ2-7, with 10 bases that match TRBD1. The receptor's source is a man younger than 30 who received the YFV17D yellow fever vaccine. The DNA for the CDR3 is TGTGCCAGCAGTACCTCTCCCGGGACAGGGGCATACGAGCAGTACTTC. It yields the protein CASSTSPGTGAYEQYF.